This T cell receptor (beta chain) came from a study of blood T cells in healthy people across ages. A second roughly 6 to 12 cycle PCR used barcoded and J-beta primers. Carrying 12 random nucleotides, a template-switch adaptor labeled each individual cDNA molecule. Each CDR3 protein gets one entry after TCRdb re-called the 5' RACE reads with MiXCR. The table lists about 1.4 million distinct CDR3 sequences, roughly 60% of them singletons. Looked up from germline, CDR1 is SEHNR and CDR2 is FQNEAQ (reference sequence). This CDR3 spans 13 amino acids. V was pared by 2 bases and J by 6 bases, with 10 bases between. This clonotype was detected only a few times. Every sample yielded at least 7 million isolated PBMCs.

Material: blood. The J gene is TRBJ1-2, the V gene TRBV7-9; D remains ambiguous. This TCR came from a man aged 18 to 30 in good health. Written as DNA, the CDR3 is TGTGCCAGCAGCTTACAGGAGAGCCATGGCTACACCTTC. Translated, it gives CASSLQESHGYTF.